The 14 T cell receptor beta chains given below trace back to one sample, sequenced in a study of blood T cell repertoires in COVID-19. The table came from immunoSEQ multiplex PCR; TCRdb's copy has only in-frame clones and leaves some out. The table includes a few hundred thousand clones, over 75% detected once. Sequencing was performed on PBMCs or T cells enriched from blood (not recorded which). Receptors were obtained from a woman in her 30s who had recovered from COVID-19.

The chain is built from TRBV30 and TRBJ1-2, with D tentatively TRBD1 (6 bases). The CDR3 covers 13 residues. Germline CDR1 reads GTSNPN; CDR2 reads SVGIG (reference sequence). V shed 5 bases and J shed 5 bases, with 15 bases lying between them. CDR3 sequence: CAWLHRVYYGYTF. The DNA for the CDR3 is TGTGCCTGGCTGCACAGGGTCTATTATGGCTACACCTTC.

The chain carries TRBV19 and TRBJ1-3; a possible D gene is TRBD1 (5 bases). With 4 bases removed from V and 0 bases from J, the gap between germline ends came to 7 bases. The CDR3 is 14 residues long. Germline loops: CDR1 LNHDA, CDR2 SQIVND (reference sequence). The DNA for the CDR3 is TGTGCCAGTAGTACAGGGTACTCTGGAAACACCATATATTTT. Residues: CASSTGYSGNTIYF.

This chain joins TRBV10-3 and TRBJ1-2; 9 bases match TRBD1. V was pared by 6 bases and J by 7 bases, with 3 bases of the junction left unmatched. Looked up from germline, CDR1 is ENHRY and CDR2 is SYGVKD. CDR3 length equals 12 residues. CDR3 sequence: CAIRGTGTGYTF. The CDR3 DNA is TGTGCCATCAGAGGGACAGGGACTGGCTACACCTTC.

The chain's CDR3 is CASTPPGRYNTGELFF. DNA for the CDR3: TGTGCCAGCACCCCCCCCGGCAGGTATAACACCGGGGAGCTGTTTTTT. This rearrangement joins TRBV5-6 to TRBJ2-2; D is uncertain. The V end was cut by 6 bases, the J end by 2 bases, with 17 bases between. The CDR3 is 16 residues long. Germline V gene lookup returns CDR1 SGHDT and CDR2 YYEEEE.

This clone turned up a few times. The rearrangement uses TRBV5-1 and TRBJ2-3; no firm D call. Germline V gene sequence: CDR1 SGHRS, CDR2 YFSETQ. This CDR3 comprises 14 residues. V lost 2 bases, J lost 2 bases, and 9 bases lay in between. CDR3 DNA: TGCGCCAGCAGCTTCGGAGAGATCACAGATACGCAGTATTTT. Translating it yields CASSFGEITDTQYF.

This chain links TRBV6-5 with TRBJ1-1; the D gene is possibly TRBD1 (6 bases). V lost 6 bases to trimming and J lost 1 base, with 12 bases between them. CDR3 length: 14 residues. From germline, CDR1 is MNHEY and CDR2 SVGAGI. The CDR3 DNA reads as TGTGCCAGCAGACCTTACAGGGAGAACACTGAAGCTTTCTTT. It specifies CASRPYRENTEAFF.

The chain couples TRBV27 to TRBJ2-2, with D possibly TRBD2 on 5 matching bases. The CDR3 has 15 amino acids. Per the germline V gene, CDR1 is MNHEY and CDR2 is SMNVEV (reference sequence). The V end lost 5 bases, the J end lost 1 base, and 11 bases lay between the germline ends. CDR3 sequence (DNA): TGTGCCAGCAGTGGATTTGGAGGGAACACCGGGGAGCTGTTTTTT. This codes for CASSGFGGNTGELFF.

This chain joins TRBV6-1 and TRBJ2-3, with 7 positions matching TRBD2. The CDR3 sequence is 16 residues long. V shed 4 bases, J shed 2 bases, and the junction held 9 bases outside the gene matches. Looked up from germline, CDR1 is MNHNS and CDR2 is SASEGT. In DNA form, the CDR3 reads TGTGCCAGCAGTGCCCGACTAGCTCAGTTCACAGATACGCAGTATTTT. Encoded protein: CASSARLAQFTDTQYF.

This chain uses TRBV7-9 with TRBJ1-1; the D is unclear. Trimming pared 5 bases from V and 5 bases from J, leaving 12 bases between. The CDR3 spans 13 residues. Germline CDR1 and CDR2: SEHNR and FQNEAQ (reference sequence). The CDR3 coding sequence is TGTGCCAGCAGCCCTGCTACGCATACTGAAGCTTTCTTT. It codes for CASSPATHTEAFF. Drawing the rest from reference TRBV7-9 and TRBJ1-1, the complete variable domain is DTGVSQNPRHKITKRGQNVTFRCDPISEHNRLYWYRQTLGQGPEFLTYFQNEAQLEKSRLLSDRFSAERPKGSFSTLEIQRTEQGDSAMYLCASSPATHTEAFFGQGTRLTVV.

The chain joins TRBV6-5 to TRBJ1-6; 7 positions agree with TRBD1. This CDR3 spans 13 amino acids. Germline CDR1 MNHEY, CDR2 SVGAGI. With 4 bases clipped from V and 13 bases from J, the junction kept 7 bases outside the gene matches. This CDR3 reads CASSSDRAVPLHF. In nucleotides, the CDR3 is TGTGCCAGCAGTTCTGACAGGGCCGTCCCCCTCCACTTT.

The V call is TRBV11-2, the J call TRBJ1-2, with 8 positions matching TRBD1. Germline V gene data show CDR1 as SGHAT and CDR2 as FQNNGV. Trimming took 5 bases from V and 2 from J; bases not matched to a gene: 4. CDR3 length: 14 residues. CDR3 DNA: TGTGCCAGCAGCCGAGACAGGGGAAACTATGGCTACACCTTC. It is translated as CASSRDRGNYGYTF. Based on the CDR3 plus reference TRBV11-2 and TRBJ1-2, the full variable domain is EAGVAQSPRYKIIEKRQSVAFWCNPISGHATLYWYQQILGQGPKLLIQFQNNGVVDDSQLPKDRFSAERLKGVDSTLKIQPAKLEDSAVYLCASSRDRGNYGYTFGSGTRLTVV.

The chain is built from TRBV7-9 and TRBJ2-1; 11 positions match TRBD2. The CDR3 is 19 amino acids. V lost 3 bases and J lost 3; bases outside the gene matches: 13. Per germline, CDR1 SEHNR and CDR2 FQNEAQ (reference sequence). The CDR3 region is CASSLETVIAGGFYNEQFF. The CDR3 nucleotides are TGTGCCAGCAGCTTGGAAACCGTTATAGCGGGAGGGTTCTACAATGAGCAGTTCTTC.

In DNA form, the CDR3 reads TGTGCCAGCAGCTTGTGGGCCGGGACTAGCGGCCACAATGAGCAGTTCTTC. Translated, it gives CASSLWAGTSGHNEQFF. The V and J genes are TRBV5-4 and TRBJ2-1; 11 positions agree with TRBD2. Unmatched junction bases numbered 8, after V lost 1 base and J lost 5 bases. The CDR3 spans 17 residues. The germline V gene has CDR1 SGHNT and CDR2 YYREEE (reference sequence). The entire variable domain, with the rest obtained from reference TRBV5-4 and TRBJ2-1, is as follows: ETGVTQSPTHLIKTRGQQVTLRCSSQSGHNTVSWYQQALGQGPQFIFQYYREEENGRGNFPPRFSGLQFPNYSSELNVNALELDDSALYLCASSLWAGTSGHNEQFFGPGTRLTVL.

The rearrangement uses TRBV5-6 and TRBJ2-3, with a possible D match to TRBD2 (5 bases). V lost 0 bases and J lost 0, with 8 bases in between. The CDR3 contains 15 residues. CDR1 SGHDT and CDR2 YYEEEE come from the germline V gene. This CDR3 reads CASSLAGLSTDTQYF. Written as DNA, the CDR3 is TGTGCCAGCAGCTTGGCCGGACTGAGCACAGATACGCAGTATTTT.